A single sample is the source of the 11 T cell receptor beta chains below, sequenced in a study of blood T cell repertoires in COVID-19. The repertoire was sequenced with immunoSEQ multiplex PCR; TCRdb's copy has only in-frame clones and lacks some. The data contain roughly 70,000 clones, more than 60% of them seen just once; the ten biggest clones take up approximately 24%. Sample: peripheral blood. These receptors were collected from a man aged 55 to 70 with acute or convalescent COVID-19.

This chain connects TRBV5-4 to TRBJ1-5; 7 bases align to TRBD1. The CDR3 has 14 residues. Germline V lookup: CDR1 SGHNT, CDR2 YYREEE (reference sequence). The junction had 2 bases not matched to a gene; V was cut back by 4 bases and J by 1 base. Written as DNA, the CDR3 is TGTGCCAGCAGCCTACAGGGGAGCAATCAGCCCCAGCATTTT. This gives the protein CASSLQGSNQPQHF.

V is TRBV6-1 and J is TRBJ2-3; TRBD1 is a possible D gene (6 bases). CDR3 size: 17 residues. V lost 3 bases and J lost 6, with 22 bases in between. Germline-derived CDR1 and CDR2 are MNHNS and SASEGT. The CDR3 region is CASSDLGTIGTTDTQYF. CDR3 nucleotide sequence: TGTGCCAGCAGTGATCTTGGGACGATTGGGACAACGGATACGCAGTATTTT.

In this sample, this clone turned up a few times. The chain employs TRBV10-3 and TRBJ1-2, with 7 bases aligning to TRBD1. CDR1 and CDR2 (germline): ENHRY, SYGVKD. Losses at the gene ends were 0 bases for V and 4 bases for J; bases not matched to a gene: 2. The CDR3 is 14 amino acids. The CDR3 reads CAISESTGAYGYTF. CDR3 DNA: TGTGCCATCAGTGAGTCCACAGGGGCCTATGGCTACACCTTC.

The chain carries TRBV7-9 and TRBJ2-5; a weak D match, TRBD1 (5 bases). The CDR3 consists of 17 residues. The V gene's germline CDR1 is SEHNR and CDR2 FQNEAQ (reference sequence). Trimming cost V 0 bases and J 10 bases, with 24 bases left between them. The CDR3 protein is CASSLAYGALKDKVQYF. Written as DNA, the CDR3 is TGTGCCAGCAGCTTAGCGTATGGGGCTTTAAAGGATAAAGTCCAGTACTTC.

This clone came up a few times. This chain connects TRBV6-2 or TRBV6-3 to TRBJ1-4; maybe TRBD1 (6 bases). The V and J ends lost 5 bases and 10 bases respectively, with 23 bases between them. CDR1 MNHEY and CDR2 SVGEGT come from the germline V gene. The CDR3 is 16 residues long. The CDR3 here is CASSRRGGALERKLFF. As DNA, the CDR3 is TGTGCCAGCAGTCGCCGGGGGGGCGCTTTGGAAAGAAAACTGTTTTTT.

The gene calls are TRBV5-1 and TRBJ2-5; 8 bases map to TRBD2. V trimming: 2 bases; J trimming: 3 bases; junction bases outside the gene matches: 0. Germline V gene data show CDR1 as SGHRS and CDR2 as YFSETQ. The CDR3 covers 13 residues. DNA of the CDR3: TGCGCCAGCAGCTTCGGGGGGGAAGAGACCCAGTACTTC. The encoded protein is CASSFGGEETQYF.

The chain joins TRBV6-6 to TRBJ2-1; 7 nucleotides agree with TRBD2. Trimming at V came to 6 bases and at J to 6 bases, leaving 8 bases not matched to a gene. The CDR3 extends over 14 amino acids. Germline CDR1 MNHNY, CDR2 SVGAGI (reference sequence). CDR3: CASSLAGPTNEQFF. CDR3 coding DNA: TGTGCCAGCAGCTTAGCGGGCCCGACCAATGAGCAGTTCTTC.

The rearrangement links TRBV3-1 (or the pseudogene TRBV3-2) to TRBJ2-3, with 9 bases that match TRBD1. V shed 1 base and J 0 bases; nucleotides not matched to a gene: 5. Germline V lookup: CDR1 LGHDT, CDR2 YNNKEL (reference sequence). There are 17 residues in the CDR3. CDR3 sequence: CASSQALGQGSTDTQYF. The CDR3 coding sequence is TGTGCCAGCAGCCAAGCCCTGGGACAGGGTAGCACAGATACGCAGTATTTT.

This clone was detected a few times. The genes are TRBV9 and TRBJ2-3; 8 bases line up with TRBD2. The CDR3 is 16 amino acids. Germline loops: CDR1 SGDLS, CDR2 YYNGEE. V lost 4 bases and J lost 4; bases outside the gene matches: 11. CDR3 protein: CASSPRGGGDADTQYF. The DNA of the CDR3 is TGTGCCAGCAGCCCTCGGGGGGGCGGGGATGCAGATACGCAGTATTTT.

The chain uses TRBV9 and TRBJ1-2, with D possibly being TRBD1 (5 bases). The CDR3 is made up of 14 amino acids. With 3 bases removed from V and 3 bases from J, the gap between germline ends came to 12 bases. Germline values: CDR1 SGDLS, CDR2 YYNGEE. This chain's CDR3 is CASSDRVGDYGYTF. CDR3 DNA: TGTGCCAGCAGCGATAGAGTAGGGGACTATGGCTACACCTTC. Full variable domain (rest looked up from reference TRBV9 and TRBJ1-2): DSGVTQTPKHLITATGQRVTLRCSPRSGDLSVYWYQQSLDQGLQFLIQYYNGEERAKGNILERFSAQQFPDLHSELNLSSLELGDSALYFCASSDRVGDYGYTFGSGTRLTVV.

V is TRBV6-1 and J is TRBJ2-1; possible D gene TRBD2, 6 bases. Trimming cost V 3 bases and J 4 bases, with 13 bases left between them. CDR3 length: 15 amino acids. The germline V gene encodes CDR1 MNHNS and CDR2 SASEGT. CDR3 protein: CASSDQGGIYNEQFF. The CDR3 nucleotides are TGTGCCAGCAGTGATCAGGGCGGGATTTACAATGAGCAGTTCTTC.